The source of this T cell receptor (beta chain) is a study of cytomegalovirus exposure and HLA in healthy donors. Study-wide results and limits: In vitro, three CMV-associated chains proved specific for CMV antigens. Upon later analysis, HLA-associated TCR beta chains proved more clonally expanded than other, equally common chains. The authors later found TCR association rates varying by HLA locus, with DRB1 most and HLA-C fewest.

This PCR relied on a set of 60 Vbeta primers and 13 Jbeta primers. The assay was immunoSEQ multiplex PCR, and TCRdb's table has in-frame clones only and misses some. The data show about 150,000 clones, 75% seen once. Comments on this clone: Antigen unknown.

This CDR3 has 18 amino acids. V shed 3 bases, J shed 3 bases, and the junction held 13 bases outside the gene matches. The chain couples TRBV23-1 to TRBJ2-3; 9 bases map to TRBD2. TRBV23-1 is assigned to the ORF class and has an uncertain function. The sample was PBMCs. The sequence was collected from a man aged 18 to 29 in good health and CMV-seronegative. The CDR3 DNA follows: TGCGCCAGCAGTCACAAACCTTTTGGCGGGAGGGGGACAGATACGCAGTATTTT. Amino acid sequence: CASSHKPFGGRGTDTQYF.